The rows below give T cell receptor beta chains drawn from one sample of a study of cytomegalovirus exposure and HLA in healthy donors. The protocol was immunoSEQ multiplex PCR, while the TCRdb copy is restricted to in-frame clones and leaves out a portion. Altogether 150,000 to 200,000 clones are present, over 60% being singletons, with the ten largest covering 2.5% to 3.5%. Material: PBMCs. All receptors come from a male donor in good health and CMV-seronegative. Both conserved end residues are part of each CDR3. A D gene is named only where the DNA matches it firmly. Clone size is given for some rows only: seen once, a few or many times, or a class if the clone is expanded.

v_gene	j_gene	d_gene	abundance	CDR3nt	CDR3aa
TRBV5-4	TRBJ1-1	TRBD1	-	TGTGCCAGCAGCTTGTGGGACAGGACGAATGAAGCTTTCTTT	CASSLWDRTNEAFF
TRBV5-4	TRBJ2-3	-	-	TGTGCCAGCAGCCCTCAAGGGGCCACAGATACGCAGTATTTT	CASSPQGATDTQYF
TRBV7-9	TRBJ2-2	TRBD1	-	TGTGCCAGCAGCTTAGAGTGGACAGGGACCACCGGGGAGCTGTTTTTT	CASSLEWTGTTGELFF
TRBV2	TRBJ2-2	-	few	TGTGCCAGCAACGGCCGGGGGTCCACCGGGGAGCTGTTTTTT	CASNGRGSTGELFF
TRBV5-1	TRBJ1-4	TRBD1	-	TGCGCCAGCAGCTCCGGACAGGGTGGGGAAAAACTGTTTTTT	CASSSGQGGEKLFF
TRBV18	TRBJ1-1	-	-	TGTGCCAGCTCACCATTCGTTCAAGGGAGTAACACTGAAGCTTTCTTT	CASSPFVQGSNTEAFF
TRBV10-3	TRBJ2-2	-	-	TGTGCCATCCATAGACAGAGCACCGGGGAGCTGTTTTTT	CAIHRQSTGELFF
TRBV6-1	TRBJ2-2	TRBD2	-	TGTGCCAGCAGTGAGGGACTAGCGGGAGGTGATTCAGGGGAGCTGTTTTTT	CASSEGLAGGDSGELFF
TRBV28	TRBJ2-3	TRBD2	-	TGTGCCAGCAGTACCCGACTAGCGTCGTATACGCAGTATTTT	CASSTRLASYTQYF
TRBV5-1	TRBJ1-3	-	-	TGCGCCAGCAGCTTGGTTAGCTCTGGAAACACCATATATTTT	CASSLVSSGNTIYF
TRBV5-4	TRBJ1-3	TRBD1	few	TGTGCCAGCAGCTCTGGACAGGGTCTGGGAAACACCATATATTTT	CASSSGQGLGNTIYF
TRBV28	TRBJ1-4	-	-	TGTGCCAGCAGCAGTTCCAATGAAAAACTGTTTTTT	CASSSSNEKLFF
TRBV7-2	TRBJ1-1	-	few	TGTGCCAGCAGCTTAGCAGGAGGGGCGGGTGAAGCTTTCTTT	CASSLAGGAGEAFF
TRBV5-8	TRBJ2-1	-	few	TGTGCCAGCAGCCGTACTAGCCCTCTCTACAATGAGCAGTTCTTC	CASSRTSPLYNEQFF
TRBV10-3	TRBJ2-3	TRBD2	few	TGTGCCATCAGGAGCGGGGCCCCCCACACAGATACGCAGTATTTT	CAIRSGAPHTDTQYF
TRBV29-1	TRBJ2-1	TRBD1	-	TGCAGCGTTGAAAGGGACAGGCTCTACAATGAGCAGTTCTTC	CSVERDRLYNEQFF
TRBV7-9	TRBJ1-1	-	-	TGTGCCAGCAGCCTCTTTCCTGAAGCTTTCTTT	CASSLFPEAFF
TRBV4-1	TRBJ2-5	-	-	TGCGCCAGCAGCCAACTCTACGGTCCGGAGACCCAGTACTTC	CASSQLYGPETQYF
TRBV27	TRBJ2-7	-	-	TGTGCCAGCAGAAACGATATGTTGGAGAGCTACGAGCAGTACTTC	CASRNDMLESYEQYF
TRBV6-1	TRBJ1-2	TRBD1	-	TGTGCCAGCAGTGAAGCGGGCCAGGGGGCTCACTATGGCTACACCTTC	CASSEAGQGAHYGYTF
TRBV5-6	TRBJ1-2	-	-	TGTGCCAGCAGCTACGGGACACCTAACTATGGCTACACCTTC	CASSYGTPNYGYTF
TRBV6-6	TRBJ1-1	-	few	TGTGCCAGCAGTTCGACGGACTTCCGAGAAGCTTTCTTT	CASSSTDFREAFF
TRBV19	TRBJ1-5	TRBD1	-	TGTGCCAGTAGCACGACAGGGTATCAGCCCCAGCATTTT	CASSTTGYQPQHF